Below are 4 T cell receptor beta chains sequenced from a single sample in a study of T cell responses to AZD1222 COVID-19 vaccine. Data came from immunoSEQ multiplex PCR; TCRdb stores just in-frame clones and leaves some out. The table has approximately 140,000 clones, 85% to 90% seen once. Source: peripheral blood, taken on day 0 of AZD1222 vaccination. The receptors come from an adult in good health.

The chain has TRBV3-1 (or the pseudogene TRBV3-2) and TRBJ1-5, with D maybe TRBD1 (6 bases). CDR3 size: 15 residues. Germline V lookup: CDR1 LGHDT, CDR2 YNNKEL (reference sequence). The V end lost 0 bases, the J end lost 3 bases, and 9 bases lay between the germline ends. The CDR3: CASSQDSGHNQPQHF. DNA for the CDR3: TGTGCCAGCAGCCAAGATTCGGGACACAATCAGCCCCAGCATTTT.

The chain links TRBV18 to TRBJ1-2; TRBD1 matches 7 bases. This CDR3 is 16 amino acids long. Per germline, CDR1 KGHSH and CDR2 LQKENI. J was trimmed by 3 bases and V by 3 bases; bases with no gene match: 10. CDR3 sequence: CASSPGTATDYYGYTF. For the CDR3, the DNA is TGTGCCAGCTCACCCGGGACAGCAACCGATTACTATGGCTACACCTTC.

About this clone itself: Other DNA sequences of this sample code for an identical CDR3. J is TRBJ1-5 and V is TRBV5-1; a weak D match, TRBD1 (5 bases). The CDR3 consists of 15 residues. Germline V gene data show CDR1 as SGHRS and CDR2 as YFSETQ. V was shortened by 0 bases and J by 2 bases, with 9 bases between the two germline ends. The CDR3 DNA follows: TGCGCCAGCAGCTTGGGCGGGGCCGGCAATCAGCCCCAGCATTTT. Protein: CASSLGGAGNQPQHF.

The V gene is TRBV5-1, the J gene TRBJ1-2; D remains unclear. Trimming pared 0 bases from V and 8 bases from J, leaving 11 bases between. Germline assignment: CDR1 SGHRS and CDR2 YFSETQ. The CDR3 has 13 amino acids. For the CDR3, the DNA is TGCGCCAGCAGCTTGGGCCCTGGTCAAGGCTACACCTTC. Translation gives CASSLGPGQGYTF. Full variable domain (missing parts from reference TRBV5-1 and TRBJ1-2): KAGVTQTPRYLIKTRGQQVTLSCSPISGHRSVSWYQQTPGQGLQFLFEYFSETQRNKGNFPGRFSGRQFSNSRSEMNVSTLELGDSALYLCASSLGPGQGYTFGSGTRLTVV.